The 30 T cell receptor beta chains below were found in one sample sequenced in a study of T cell responses to AZD1222 COVID-19 vaccine. Profiled with immunoSEQ multiplex PCR; TCRdb holds only in-frame clones, not every one. The table shows 130,000 to 150,000 clones, with more than 75% occurring only once. The source was peripheral blood, collected on day 0 of AZD1222 vaccination. These receptors were obtained from an adult in good health.

The chain is built from TRBV11-3 and TRBJ2-2, with TRBD2 as a possible D gene (6 bases). Germline assignment: CDR1 SGHNT and CDR2 YENEEA. The CDR3 contains 15 residues. Deletions cut 4 bases from V and 6 bases from J, with 15 bases between. CDR3 coding DNA: TGTGCCAGCAGCTCCGGACTGGACTACCCCGGGGAGCTGTTTTTT. Its protein is CASSSGLDYPGELFF. Complete variable domain (other parts from reference TRBV11-3 and TRBJ2-2): EAGVVQSPRYKIIEKKQPVAFWCNPISGHNTLYWYLQNLGQGPELLIRYENEEAVDDSQLPKDRFSAERLKGVDSTLKIQPAELGDSAVYLCASSSGLDYPGELFFGEGSRLTVL.

V is TRBV6-1 and J is TRBJ1-2, with a possible D match to TRBD1 (5 bases). Trimming removed 2 bases from V and 6 bases from J, with 13 bases in between. CDR3 length: 14 amino acids. CDR1 is MNHNS and CDR2 is SASEGT in the germline V gene. CDR3 sequence reads: CASSELRGSDGYTF. DNA for the CDR3: TGTGCCAGCAGTGAATTGCGGGGGAGCGATGGCTACACCTTC.

The V call is TRBV6-5, the J call TRBJ2-7, with D unresolved. The CDR3 sequence is 14 residues long. Germline V gene lookup returns CDR1 MNHEY and CDR2 SVGAGI. V lost 6 bases, J lost 0 bases, and 12 bases lay in between. The CDR3, as DNA: TGTGCCAGCAGGGGGTCCAACGGCTCCTACGAGCAGTACTTC. Protein sequence: CASRGSNGSYEQYF.

The chain employs TRBV27 and TRBJ2-3; possibly TRBD2 for D (7 bases). Trimming left V 8 bases short and J 4 bases short, with 34 bases between. Germline V gene lookup returns CDR1 MNHEY and CDR2 SMNVEV (reference sequence). The CDR3 spans 20 residues. CDR3 sequence reads: CASSKEPGGRALGVPDTQYF. The CDR3 nucleotides read TGTGCCAGCTCCAAGGAGCCGGGGGGCCGGGCTTTGGGTGTCCCAGATACGCAGTATTTT.

This chain uses TRBV7-8 with TRBJ2-5; D possibly corresponds to TRBD2 (5 bases). The V end lost 2 bases, the J end lost 3 bases, and 10 bases lay between the germline ends. Germline V gene sequence: CDR1 SGHVS, CDR2 FQNEAQ. The CDR3 runs 14 residues. CDR3 nucleotide sequence: TGTGCCAGCAGCTTAACTGGACTCGAAGAGACCCAGTACTTC. Translated: CASSLTGLEETQYF.

This chain links TRBV10-3 with TRBJ2-7; D gene unclear. The CDR3 runs 12 residues. With 3 bases removed from V and 3 bases from J, the gap between germline ends came to 6 bases. The germline gives CDR1 ENHRY, CDR2 SYGVKD. The CDR3 DNA reads as TGTGCCATCAGTGATTCAGGCTACGAGCAGTACTTC. Its translation is CAISDSGYEQYF.

The chain links TRBV5-6 to TRBJ1-2; 7 nucleotides agree with TRBD1. Germline CDR1 SGHDT, CDR2 YYEEEE. With V trimmed by 1 base and J by 3 bases, 6 bases remained unmatched. The length of the CDR3 is 15 residues. The CDR3 DNA reads TGTGCCAGCAGCTTGTATGAGGGGGCCCACTATGGCTACACCTTC. It translates to CASSLYEGAHYGYTF.

The chain recombines TRBV11-1 with TRBJ2-2; TRBD1 is a possible D gene (5 bases). V was clipped by 1 base and J by 1 base, with 10 bases between them. Germline CDR1 is SGHAT and CDR2 is FQDESV (reference sequence). CDR3 length: 16 amino acids. The CDR3 region has the DNA TGTGCCAGCAGCTTAGTCGAGACAGAGAACACCGGGGAGCTGTTTTTT. It specifies CASSLVETENTGELFF.

This chain connects TRBV24-1 to TRBJ1-2, with 8 bases that match TRBD1. CDR1 and CDR2 (germline): KGHDR, SFDVKD. J lost 8 bases, V lost 7 bases, and 8 bases had no gene match. This CDR3 comprises 13 residues. The DNA for the CDR3 is TGTGCCACCAGCTACGGACAGGGTAGAGGCTACACCTTC. This codes for CATSYGQGRGYTF.

The chain joins TRBV7-2 to TRBJ1-3; 7 nucleotides match TRBD1. The CDR3 is 13 residues long. The ends lost 5 bases at V and 8 bases at J; junction bases unmatched: 6. Germline V gene lookup returns CDR1 SGHTA and CDR2 FQGNSA. In DNA form, the CDR3 reads TGTGCCAGCAGCGTCGACAGGGACGACACCATATATTTT. Amino acids: CASSVDRDDTIYF.

This clone was seen a single time. This rearrangement joins TRBV7-8 to TRBJ2-1, with D perhaps TRBD1 or TRBD2 (5 bases each). The germline CDR1 and CDR2 sequences are SGHVS and FQNEAQ. The CDR3 spans 16 residues. The V end was cut by 5 bases, the J end by 0 bases, with 14 bases between. Written as DNA, the CDR3 is TGTGCCAGCAGCCAGATCAGGGAGAGCTCCTACAATGAGCAGTTCTTC. It specifies CASSQIRESSYNEQFF.

The J gene is TRBJ2-2, the V gene TRBV2, with D perhaps TRBD2 (5 bases). The CDR3 loop spans 16 amino acids. Trimming stripped 2 bases from V and 6 bases from J, with 16 bases between. Germline loops: CDR1 SNHLY, CDR2 FYNNEI. Here the CDR3 reads CASSEWRLTQPGELFF. For the CDR3, the DNA is TGTGCCAGCAGTGAATGGCGACTAACGCAACCCGGGGAGCTGTTTTTT. The full variable domain, rest sourced from reference TRBV2 and TRBJ2-2, is EPEVTQTPSHQVTQMGQEVILRCVPISNHLYFYWYRQILGQKVEFLVSFYNNEISEKSEIFDDQFSVERPDGSNFTLKIRSTKLEDSAMYFCASSEWRLTQPGELFFGEGSRLTVL.

This sequence joins TRBV6-2 or TRBV6-3 and TRBJ2-4, with D perhaps TRBD2 (5 bases). The V end was cut by 2 bases, the J end by 14 bases, with 13 bases between. Germline-derived CDR1 and CDR2 are MNHEY and SVGEGT. The CDR3 contains 12 residues. CDR3 nucleotides: TGTGCCAGCAGTTACCCCGAGGGCCGGGAGTACTTC. This codes for CASSYPEGREYF.

This clone was recorded only once. V and J are TRBV19 and TRBJ2-1; 7 nucleotides align to TRBD2. J gave up 3 bases and V 1 base, and 12 bases lay outside the gene matches. The CDR3 totals 18 residues. Germline V gene data show CDR1 as LNHDA and CDR2 as SQIVND (reference sequence). This CDR3 reads CASSIVGGKTSRYNEQFF. CDR3 DNA sequence: TGTGCCAGTAGTATAGTGGGGGGAAAGACTAGCCGCTACAATGAGCAGTTCTTC.

CDR3 nucleotides: TGTGCCAGCAGTGATTGGACAGGGAATAATTCACCCCTCCACTTT. Amino acid sequence: CASSDWTGNNSPLHF. The V and J genes are TRBV6-1 and TRBJ1-6; TRBD1 matches 8 bases. Germline loops: CDR1 MNHNS, CDR2 SASEGT. This CDR3 comprises 15 residues. Trimming cost V 3 bases and J 5 bases; bases outside gene matches: 3.

The genes are TRBV15 and TRBJ2-1; 13 bases are a match to TRBD2. This CDR3 contains 16 residues. J lost 7 bases, V lost 1 base, and 4 bases had no gene match. The germline CDR1 and CDR2 sequences are LNHNV and YYDKDF (reference sequence). CDR3 sequence: CATSRVRTSGSNEQFF. CDR3 sequence (DNA): TGTGCCACCAGCAGAGTAAGGACTAGCGGGAGTAATGAGCAGTTCTTC.

This chain links TRBV19 with TRBJ1-5; 10 bases align to TRBD1. V was pared by 9 bases and J by 7 bases, with 9 bases of the junction left unmatched. The CDR3 is 14 amino acids. CDR1 LNHDA and CDR2 SQIVND come from the germline V gene (reference sequence). The CDR3 bases are TGTGCCAGCTCTCGGACAGGGGGAATGCAGCCCCAGCATTTT. Protein: CASSRTGGMQPQHF.

The chain links TRBV4-3 to TRBJ2-2, with TRBD2 as a possible D gene (6 bases). Trimming left V 0 bases short and J 4 bases short, with 12 bases between. CDR1 and CDR2 (germline): LGHNA, YSLEER. CDR3 length: 16 residues. The CDR3, as DNA: TGCGCCAGCAGCCAAGATGGGAGGTCTGCCACCGGGGAGCTGTTTTTT. Translation gives CASSQDGRSATGELFF.

The chain couples TRBV28 to TRBJ1-2; the match to TRBD1 covers 8 bases. The length of the CDR3 is 13 residues. Germline V gives CDR1 MDHEN, CDR2 SYDVKM. Germline trimming cut 4 bases from V and 4 bases from J; bases unmatched to any gene: 2. In DNA, the CDR3 is TGTGCCAGCAGTTCCAGGGGGCTCTATGGCTACACCTTC. Amino acid sequence: CASSSRGLYGYTF.

This CDR3 reads CASSGGGAFEKLFF. CDR3 DNA sequence: TGTGCCAGCAGCGGAGGAGGGGCTTTTGAAAAACTGTTTTTT. The gene calls are TRBV9 and TRBJ1-4; possible D gene TRBD1, 5 bases. This CDR3 contains 14 residues. The germline V and J ends were trimmed by 3 bases and 7 bases, with 13 bases remaining between them. CDR1 is SGDLS and CDR2 is YYNGEE in the germline V gene.

The chain carries TRBV6-6 and TRBJ1-1; D might be TRBD1 (5 bases). V was clipped by 0 bases and J by 4 bases, with 12 bases between them. Germline V gene lookup returns CDR1 MNHNY and CDR2 SVGAGI (reference sequence). CDR3 length equals 15 residues. CDR3 sequence: CASSYSGGTGTEAFF. The CDR3 bases are TGTGCCAGCAGTTACTCTGGGGGAACGGGCACTGAAGCTTTCTTT.

This chain connects TRBV12-5 to TRBJ2-2, with 7 bases that match TRBD1. Germline trimming cut 0 bases from V and 3 bases from J; bases unmatched to any gene: 10. This CDR3 region has 18 residues. Germline V gives CDR1 LGHNT, CDR2 FRNRAP. This chain's CDR3 is CASGLVGVRGRDTGELFF. Here the CDR3 DNA reads TGTGCTAGTGGTTTGGTAGGAGTGAGGGGGCGCGACACCGGGGAGCTGTTTTTT.

This chain connects TRBV28 to TRBJ1-6; no clear D. Trimming removed 8 bases at V and 0 bases at J, with 11 bases between. CDR3 length: 15 residues. Germline V gene data show CDR1 as MDHEN and CDR2 as SYDVKM. The CDR3 spells CASAPWSSYNSPLHF. DNA for the CDR3: TGTGCCAGCGCGCCCTGGAGCTCCTATAATTCACCCCTCCACTTT.

This clone was seen more than once but under ten times. The identical CDR3 is also encoded by other nucleotide sequences in the sample. The CDR3 DNA is TGTGCCAGCAGCCCCCGACTAGCGGGAAGGAATGAGCAGTTCTTC. Translating it yields CASSPRLAGRNEQFF. The V and J genes are TRBV9 and TRBJ2-1, with TRBD2 matching 11 bases. The germline gives CDR1 SGDLS, CDR2 YYNGEE. The V and J ends lost 4 bases and 7 bases, in that order; junction bases with no gene match: 7. The CDR3 covers 15 residues.

Only one count was recorded for this clone. This chain uses TRBV3-1 (or the pseudogene TRBV3-2) with TRBJ2-7; D not resolved. The CDR3 has 13 residues. From germline, CDR1 is LGHDT and CDR2 YNNKEL (reference sequence). With 2 bases removed from V and 3 bases from J, the gap between germline ends came to 8 bases. For the CDR3, the DNA is TGTGCCAGCAGCCAAAATACCGACTACGAGCAGTACTTC. Its protein is CASSQNTDYEQYF.

The chain uses TRBV19 and TRBJ2-7, with 8 bases fitting TRBD2. V gave up 3 bases and J gave up 9 bases; unmatched junction bases: 10. The CDR3 consists of 14 residues. CDR1 and CDR2 (germline): LNHDA, SQIVND (reference sequence). CDR3 DNA: TGTGCCAGTAGTATTGGGGGACTAGGATCTTTGCAGTACTTC. Amino acid sequence: CASSIGGLGSLQYF.

The chain combines TRBV18 with TRBJ1-5; D is unclear. CDR3 length: 14 amino acids. The germline CDR1 and CDR2 sequences are KGHSH and LQKENI. Deletions cut 5 bases from V and 0 bases from J, with 8 bases between. The CDR3 bases are TGTGCCAGCTCAATAATCCTTAGCAATCAGCCCCAGCATTTT. This sequence encodes CASSIILSNQPQHF.

This chain uses TRBV6-5 with TRBJ1-3, with no clear D. The germline gives CDR1 MNHEY, CDR2 SVGAGI. CDR3 length equals 13 residues. V lost 7 bases to trimming and J lost 3 bases, with 10 bases between them. CDR3 region: CASTFMGGNTIYF. DNA of the CDR3: TGTGCCAGCACTTTCATGGGTGGAAACACCATATATTTT.

This chain joins TRBV10-1 and TRBJ2-7; D is perhaps TRBD2 (6 bases). Between the trimmed V and J ends, which lost 0 bases and 3 bases, there was a span of 18 bases. The CDR3 has 17 residues. Germline V CDR1 and CDR2: WNHNN, SYGVQD (reference sequence). In nucleotides, the CDR3 is TGCGCCAGCAGTGAGTCGGGACTGCCGGGACTCGTCTACGAGCAGTACTTC. Its protein product is CASSESGLPGLVYEQYF.

This rearrangement joins TRBV28 to TRBJ1-2, with TRBD1 matching over 7 bases. The length of the CDR3 is 15 residues. The trim removed 3 bases at V and 4 bases at J, leaving 8 bases unmatched. CDR1 and CDR2 (germline): MDHEN, SYDVKM. CDR3 bases: TGTGCCAGCAGTTTTAGGGGGCGAATTCTCTATGGCTACACCTTC. Residues: CASSFRGRILYGYTF.